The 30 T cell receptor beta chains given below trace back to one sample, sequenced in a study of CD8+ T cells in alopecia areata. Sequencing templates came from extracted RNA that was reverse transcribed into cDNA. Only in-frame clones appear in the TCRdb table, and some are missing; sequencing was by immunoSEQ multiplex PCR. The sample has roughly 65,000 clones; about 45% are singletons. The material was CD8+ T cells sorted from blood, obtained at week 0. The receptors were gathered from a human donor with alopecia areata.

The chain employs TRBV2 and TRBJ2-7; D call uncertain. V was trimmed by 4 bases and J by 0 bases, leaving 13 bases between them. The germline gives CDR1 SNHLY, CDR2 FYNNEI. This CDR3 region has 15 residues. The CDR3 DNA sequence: TGTGCCAGCAGTGTAGGGTACGGGTCCTCCTACGAGCAGTACTTC. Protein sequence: CASSVGYGSSYEQYF.

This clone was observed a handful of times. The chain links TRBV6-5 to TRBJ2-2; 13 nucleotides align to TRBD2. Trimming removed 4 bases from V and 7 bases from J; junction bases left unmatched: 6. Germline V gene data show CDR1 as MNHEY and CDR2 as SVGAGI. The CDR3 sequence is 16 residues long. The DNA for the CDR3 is TGTGCCAGCAGTTTGGGGACTAGCGGGAATGGCGGGGAGCTGTTTTTT. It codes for CASSLGTSGNGGELFF.

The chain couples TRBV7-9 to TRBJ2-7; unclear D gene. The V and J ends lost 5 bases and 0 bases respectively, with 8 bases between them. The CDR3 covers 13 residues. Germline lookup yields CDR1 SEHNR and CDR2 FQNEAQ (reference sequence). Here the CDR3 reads CASSPSSSYEQYF. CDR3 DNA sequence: TGTGCCAGCAGCCCGTCGAGCTCCTACGAGCAGTACTTC.

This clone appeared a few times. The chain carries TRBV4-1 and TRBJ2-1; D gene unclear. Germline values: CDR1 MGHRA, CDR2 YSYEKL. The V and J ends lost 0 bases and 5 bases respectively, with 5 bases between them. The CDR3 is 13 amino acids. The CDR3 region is CASSQDRDNEQFF. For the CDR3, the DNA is TGCGCCAGCAGCCAAGACCGAGACAATGAGCAGTTCTTC.

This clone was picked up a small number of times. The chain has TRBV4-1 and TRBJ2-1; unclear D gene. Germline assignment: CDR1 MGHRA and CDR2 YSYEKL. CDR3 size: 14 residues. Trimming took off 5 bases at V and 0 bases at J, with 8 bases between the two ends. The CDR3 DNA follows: TGCGCCAGCAGCGGGCAGAGCTCCTACAATGAGCAGTTCTTC. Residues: CASSGQSSYNEQFF.

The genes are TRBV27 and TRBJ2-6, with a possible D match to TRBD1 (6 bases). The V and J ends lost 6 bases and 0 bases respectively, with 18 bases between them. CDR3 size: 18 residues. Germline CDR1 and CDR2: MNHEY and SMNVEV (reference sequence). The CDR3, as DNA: TGTGCCAGCAGCTATTTGACAGGAATTCTCTCTGGGGCCAACGTCCTGACTTTC. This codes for CASSYLTGILSGANVLTF. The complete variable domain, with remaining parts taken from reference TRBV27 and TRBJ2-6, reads EAQVTQNPRYLITVTGKKLTVTCSQNMNHEYMSWYRQDPGLGLRQIYYSMNVEVTDKGDVPEGYKVSRKEKRNFPLILESPSPNQTSLYFCASSYLTGILSGANVLTFGAGSRLTVL.

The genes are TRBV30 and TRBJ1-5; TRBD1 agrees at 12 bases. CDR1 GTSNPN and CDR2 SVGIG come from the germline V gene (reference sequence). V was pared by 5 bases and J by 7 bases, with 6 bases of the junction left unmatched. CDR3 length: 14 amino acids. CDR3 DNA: TGTGCCTGGTCCCGGGACAGGGGGCAGCAGCCCCAGCATTTT. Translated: CAWSRDRGQQPQHF.

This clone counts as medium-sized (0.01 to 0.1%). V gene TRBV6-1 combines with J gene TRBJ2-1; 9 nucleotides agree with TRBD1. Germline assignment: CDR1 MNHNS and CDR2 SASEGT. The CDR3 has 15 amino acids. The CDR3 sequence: CATQTTGGTGNEQFF. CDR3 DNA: TGTGCAACTCAAACGACAGGGGGTACTGGAAATGAGCAGTTCTTC.

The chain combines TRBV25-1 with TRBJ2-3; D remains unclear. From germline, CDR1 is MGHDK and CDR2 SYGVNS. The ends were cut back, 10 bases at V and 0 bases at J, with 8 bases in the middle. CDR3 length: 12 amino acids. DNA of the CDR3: TGTGCCACCAAGGTCAGCACAGATACGCAGTATTTT. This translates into CATKVSTDTQYF.

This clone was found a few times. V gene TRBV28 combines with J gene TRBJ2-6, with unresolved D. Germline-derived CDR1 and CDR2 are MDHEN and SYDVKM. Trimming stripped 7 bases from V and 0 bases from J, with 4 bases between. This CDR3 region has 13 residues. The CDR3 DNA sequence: TGTGCCAGCAAGGCCTCTGGGGCCAACGTCCTGACTTTC. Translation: CASKASGANVLTF.

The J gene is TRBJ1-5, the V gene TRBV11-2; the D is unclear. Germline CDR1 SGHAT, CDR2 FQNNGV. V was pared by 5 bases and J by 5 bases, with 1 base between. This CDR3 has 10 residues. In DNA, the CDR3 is TGTGCCAGCAGCGATCAGCCCCAGCATTTT. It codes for CASSDQPQHF.

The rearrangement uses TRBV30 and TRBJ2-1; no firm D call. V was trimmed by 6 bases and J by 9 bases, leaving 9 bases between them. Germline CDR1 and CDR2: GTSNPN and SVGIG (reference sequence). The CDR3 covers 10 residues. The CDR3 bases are TGTGCCTGTTGTATGGGTGAGCAGTTCTTC. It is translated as CACCMGEQFF. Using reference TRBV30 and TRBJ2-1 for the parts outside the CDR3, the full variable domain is SQTIHQWPATLVQPVGSPLSLECTVEGTSNPNLYWYRQAAGRGLQLLFYSVGIGQISSEVPQNLSASRPQDRQFILSSKKLLLSDSGFYLCACCMGEQFFGPGTRLTVL.

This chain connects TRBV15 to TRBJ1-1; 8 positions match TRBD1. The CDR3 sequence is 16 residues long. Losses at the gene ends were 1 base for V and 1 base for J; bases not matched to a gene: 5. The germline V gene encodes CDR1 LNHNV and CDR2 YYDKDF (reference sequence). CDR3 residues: CATSRGGTGANTEAFF. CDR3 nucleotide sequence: TGTGCCACCAGCAGAGGTGGGACAGGCGCGAACACTGAAGCTTTCTTT.

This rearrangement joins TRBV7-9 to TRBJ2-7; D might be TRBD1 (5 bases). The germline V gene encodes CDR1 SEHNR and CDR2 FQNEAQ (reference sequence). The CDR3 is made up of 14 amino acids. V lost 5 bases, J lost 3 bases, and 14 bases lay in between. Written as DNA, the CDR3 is TGTGCCAGCAGCCCCAAGACAGCGAGCTACGAGCAGTACTTC. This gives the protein CASSPKTASYEQYF.

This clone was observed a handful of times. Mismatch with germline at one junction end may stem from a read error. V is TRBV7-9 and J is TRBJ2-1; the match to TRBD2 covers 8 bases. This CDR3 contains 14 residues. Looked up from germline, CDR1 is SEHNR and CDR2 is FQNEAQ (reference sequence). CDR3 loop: CASSVAGLYNEQFF. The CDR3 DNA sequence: TGTGCCAGCAGCGTAGCGGGACTCTACAATGAGCAGTTCTTC.

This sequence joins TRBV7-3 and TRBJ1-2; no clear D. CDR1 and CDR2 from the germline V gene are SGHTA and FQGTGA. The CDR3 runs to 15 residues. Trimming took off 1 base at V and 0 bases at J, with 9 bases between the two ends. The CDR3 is CASSLNPSTNYGYTF. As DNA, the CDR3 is TGTGCCAGCAGCTTAAACCCCTCAACTAACTATGGCTACACCTTC.

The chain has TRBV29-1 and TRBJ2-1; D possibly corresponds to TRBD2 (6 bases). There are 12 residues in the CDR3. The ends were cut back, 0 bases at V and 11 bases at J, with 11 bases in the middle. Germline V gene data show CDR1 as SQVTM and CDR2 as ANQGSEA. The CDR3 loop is CSVEEGGGKQFF. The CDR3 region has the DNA TGCAGCGTTGAAGAGGGTGGCGGGAAGCAGTTCTTC.

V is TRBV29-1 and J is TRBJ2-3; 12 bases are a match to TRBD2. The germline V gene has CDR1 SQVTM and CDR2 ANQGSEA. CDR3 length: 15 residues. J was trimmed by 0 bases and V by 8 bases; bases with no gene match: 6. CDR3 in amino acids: CSPVGTSGSTDTQYF. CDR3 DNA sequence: TGCAGCCCCGTCGGGACTAGCGGGAGCACAGATACGCAGTATTTT.

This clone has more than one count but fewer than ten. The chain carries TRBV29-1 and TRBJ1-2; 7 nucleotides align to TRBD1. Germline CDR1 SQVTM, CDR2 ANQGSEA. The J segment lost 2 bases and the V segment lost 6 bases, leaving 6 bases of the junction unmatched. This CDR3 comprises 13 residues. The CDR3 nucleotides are TGCAGCGTGGTGGACAGGACGAACTATGGCTACACCTTC. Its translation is CSVVDRTNYGYTF.

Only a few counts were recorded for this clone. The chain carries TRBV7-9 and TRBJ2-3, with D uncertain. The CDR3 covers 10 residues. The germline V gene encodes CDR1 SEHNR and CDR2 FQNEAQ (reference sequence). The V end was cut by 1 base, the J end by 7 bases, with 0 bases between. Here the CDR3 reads CASSLDTQYF. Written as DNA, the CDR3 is TGTGCCAGCAGCTTAGATACGCAGTATTTT.

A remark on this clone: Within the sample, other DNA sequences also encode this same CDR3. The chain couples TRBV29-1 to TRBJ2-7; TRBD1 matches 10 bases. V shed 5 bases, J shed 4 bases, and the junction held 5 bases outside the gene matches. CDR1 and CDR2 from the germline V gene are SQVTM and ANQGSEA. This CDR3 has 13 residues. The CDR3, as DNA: TGCAGCGTTCGACAGGGGGCGCGGTACGAGCAGTACTTC. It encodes CSVRQGARYEQYF.

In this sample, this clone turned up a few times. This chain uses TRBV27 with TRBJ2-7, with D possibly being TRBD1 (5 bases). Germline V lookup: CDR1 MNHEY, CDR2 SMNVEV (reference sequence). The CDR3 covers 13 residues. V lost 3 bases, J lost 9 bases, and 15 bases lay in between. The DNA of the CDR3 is TGTGCCAGCAGTTTGGGTGGGGCAGTCCGGCAGTACTTC. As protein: CASSLGGAVRQYF.

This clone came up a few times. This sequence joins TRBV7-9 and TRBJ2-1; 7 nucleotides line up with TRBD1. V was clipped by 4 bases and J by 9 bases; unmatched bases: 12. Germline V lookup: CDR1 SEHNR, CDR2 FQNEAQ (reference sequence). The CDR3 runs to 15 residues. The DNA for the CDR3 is TGTGCCAGCAGCTCCCGGGACAGTCAACCCGGTGAGCAGTTCTTC. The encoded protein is CASSSRDSQPGEQFF.

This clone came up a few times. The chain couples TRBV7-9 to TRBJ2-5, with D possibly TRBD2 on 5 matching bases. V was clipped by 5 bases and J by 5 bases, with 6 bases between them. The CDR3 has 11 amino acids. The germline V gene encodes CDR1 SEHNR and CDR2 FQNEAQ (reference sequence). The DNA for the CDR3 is TGTGCCAGCAGCCCGGGGGAGACCCAGTACTTC. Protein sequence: CASSPGETQYF.

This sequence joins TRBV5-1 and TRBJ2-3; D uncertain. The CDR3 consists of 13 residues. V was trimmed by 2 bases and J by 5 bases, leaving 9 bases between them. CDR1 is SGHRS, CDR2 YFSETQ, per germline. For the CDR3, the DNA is TGCGCCAGCAGCTTAAATCCGGAAGATACGCAGTATTTT. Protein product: CASSLNPEDTQYF.

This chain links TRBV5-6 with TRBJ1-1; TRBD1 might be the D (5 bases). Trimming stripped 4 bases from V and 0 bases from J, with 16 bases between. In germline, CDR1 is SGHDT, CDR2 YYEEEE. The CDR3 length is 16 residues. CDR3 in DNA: TGTGCCAGCAGCCCCTGGGGGGGACCCGTGAACACTGAAGCTTTCTTT. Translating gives CASSPWGGPVNTEAFF.

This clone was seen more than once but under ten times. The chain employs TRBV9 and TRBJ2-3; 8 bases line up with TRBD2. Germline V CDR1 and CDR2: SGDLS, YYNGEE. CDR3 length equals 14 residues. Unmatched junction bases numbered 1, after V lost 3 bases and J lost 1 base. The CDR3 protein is CASSETSGTDTQYF. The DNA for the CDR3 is TGTGCCAGCAGCGAGACTAGCGGCACAGATACGCAGTATTTT.

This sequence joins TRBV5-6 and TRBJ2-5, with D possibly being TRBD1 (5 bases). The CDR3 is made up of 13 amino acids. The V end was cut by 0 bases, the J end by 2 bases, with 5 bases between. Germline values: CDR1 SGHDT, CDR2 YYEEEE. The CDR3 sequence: CASSLGQQETQYF. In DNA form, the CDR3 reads TGTGCCAGCAGCTTGGGACAGCAAGAGACCCAGTACTTC. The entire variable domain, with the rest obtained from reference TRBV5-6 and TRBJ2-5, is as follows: DAGVTQSPTHLIKTRGQQVTLRCSPKSGHDTVSWYQQALGQGPQFIFQYYEEEERQRGNFPDRFSGHQFPNYSSELNVNALLLGDSALYLCASSLGQQETQYFGPGTRLLVL.

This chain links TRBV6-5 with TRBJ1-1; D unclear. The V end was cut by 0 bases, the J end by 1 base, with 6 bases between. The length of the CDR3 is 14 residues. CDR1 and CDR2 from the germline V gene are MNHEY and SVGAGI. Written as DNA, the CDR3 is TGTGCCAGCAGTTACTCAGTGGGGAACACTGAAGCTTTCTTT. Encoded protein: CASSYSVGNTEAFF.

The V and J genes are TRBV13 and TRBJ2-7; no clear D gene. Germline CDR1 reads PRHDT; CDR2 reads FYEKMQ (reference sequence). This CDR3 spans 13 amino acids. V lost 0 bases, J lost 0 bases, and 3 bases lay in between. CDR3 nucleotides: TGTGCCAGCAGCTTAGGCAACTCCTACGAGCAGTACTTC. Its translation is CASSLGNSYEQYF.